The 3 T cell receptor beta chains below all came from one sample that was sequenced in a study of regulatory T cells in long-lasting Graves disease. iRepertoire HTBI primers and Arm-PCR of CDR3 regions built TCR beta libraries. TCRdb itself ran the multiplex PCR reads through MiXCR, one entry per CDR3 protein. The sample has around 250,000 distinct CDR3 sequences; roughly a fifth are singletons. Time point here: newly diagnosed GD, antithyroid drugs for less than 3 months. Scientists built the TCR library using RNA that was extracted from PBMCs. The sample consisted of peripheral blood mononuclear cells (PBMCs), taken at new diagnosis, from a patient treated with antithyroid drugs. The source of these receptors is a female donor with Graves disease.

This clonotype has a count of ten or more. This chain links TRBV10-3 with TRBJ2-7, with a possible D match to TRBD1 (6 bases). V was trimmed by 3 bases and J by 4 bases, leaving 10 bases between them. The CDR3 is 13 residues long. Germline V gene lookup returns CDR1 ENHRY and CDR2 SYGVKD. The CDR3 sequence is CAISDTGRYEQYF. In DNA, the CDR3 is TGTGCCATCAGTGATACAGGGCGGTACGAGCAGTACTTC.

This chain joins TRBV24-1 and TRBJ2-2, with D perhaps given as TRBD1 or TRBD2 (5 bases each). Germline V gene sequence: CDR1 KGHDR, CDR2 SFDVKD. Trimming pared 2 bases from V and 3 bases from J, leaving 12 bases between. The CDR3 extends over 16 amino acids. This CDR3 is CATSDSAGAHTGELFF. For the CDR3, the DNA is TGTGCCACCAGTGATTCAGCCGGGGCCCACACCGGGGAGCTGTTTTTT.

This clonotype was recorded at least ten times. The chain couples TRBV6-1 to TRBJ2-7; 10 bases map to TRBD2. V gave up 4 bases and J gave up 0 bases; unmatched junction bases: 9. Per germline, CDR1 MNHNS and CDR2 SASEGT. This CDR3 spans 17 amino acids. In DNA form, the CDR3 reads TGTGCCAGCAGTGCCTCTAGCGGGGGTCCCCCCTCCTACGAGCAGTACTTC. Its translation: CASSASSGGPPSYEQYF.